This TCR beta chain was documented in a study of cytomegalovirus exposure and HLA in healthy donors. About the study: The 666 first-cohort repertoires shared a platform with the 120 validation repertoires, as reported in a later analysis. Whole-study findings and limits: The authors confirmed in vitro that a few CMV-associated chains were specific for CMV antigens. High specificity and sensitivity for cytomegalovirus status were reported for the classifier.

Data came from immunoSEQ multiplex PCR; TCRdb stores just in-frame clones and leaves some out. The table has fewer than 150,000 clones, approximately 84% seen once. The CDR3 has 13 amino acids. J was trimmed by 3 bases and V by 3 bases; bases with no gene match: 1. Germline CDR1 and CDR2: SGHTA and FQGNSA. About this clone itself: Its specificity is unknown.

Sequencing used PBMCs. The clonotype was recovered from a young man in good health and CMV-seropositive. V usage is TRBV7-2 and J usage is TRBJ1-1, with 7 positions matching TRBD1. The CDR3 reads CASSFQGDTEAFF. DNA for the CDR3: TGTGCCAGCAGCTTTCAGGGGGACACTGAAGCTTTCTTT.